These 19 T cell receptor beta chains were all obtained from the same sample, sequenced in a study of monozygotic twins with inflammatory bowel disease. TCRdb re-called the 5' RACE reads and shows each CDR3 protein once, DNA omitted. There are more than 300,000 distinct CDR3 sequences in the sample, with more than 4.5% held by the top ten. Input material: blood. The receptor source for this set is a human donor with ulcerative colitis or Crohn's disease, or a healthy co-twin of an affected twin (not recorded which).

CDR3 amino acids: CASSLAGVVGEQYF. The chain joins TRBV7-8 to TRBJ2-7. The length of the CDR3 is 14 residues. Per germline, CDR1 SGHVS and CDR2 FQNEAQ.

CDR3 in amino acids: CSAPAGGTDTQYF. The chain employs TRBV20-1 and TRBJ2-3; TCRdb's D call, TRBD1, is unchecked because there is no DNA. CDR1 and CDR2 from the germline V gene are DFQATT and SNEGSKA (reference sequence). The CDR3 has 13 residues.

This CDR3 is CAWSPTGYGYTF. This chain uses TRBV30 with TRBJ1-2. Germline V gene data show CDR1 as GTSNPN and CDR2 as SVGIG (reference sequence). The CDR3 extends over 12 amino acids.

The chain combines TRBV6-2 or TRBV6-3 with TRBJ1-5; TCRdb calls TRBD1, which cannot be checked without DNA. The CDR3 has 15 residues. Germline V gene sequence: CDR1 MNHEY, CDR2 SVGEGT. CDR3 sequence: CASNQGGAGNQPQHF.

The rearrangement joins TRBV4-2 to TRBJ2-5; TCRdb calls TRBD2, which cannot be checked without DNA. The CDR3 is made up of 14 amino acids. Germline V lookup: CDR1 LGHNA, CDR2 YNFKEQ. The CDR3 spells CASSQESRAETQYF.

CDR3: CASSAPGQGVSYEQYF. This chain connects TRBV28 to TRBJ2-7; TCRdb's D call, TRBD1, is unchecked because there is no DNA. The CDR3 is made up of 16 amino acids. Germline V gives CDR1 MDHEN, CDR2 SYDVKM.

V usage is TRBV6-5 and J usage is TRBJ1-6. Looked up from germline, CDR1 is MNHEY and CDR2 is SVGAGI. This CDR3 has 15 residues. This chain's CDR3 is CASSYWISVSTPLHF.

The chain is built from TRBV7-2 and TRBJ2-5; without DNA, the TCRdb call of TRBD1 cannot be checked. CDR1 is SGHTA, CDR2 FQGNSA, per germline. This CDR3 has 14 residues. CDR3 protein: CASRETGLRETQYF.

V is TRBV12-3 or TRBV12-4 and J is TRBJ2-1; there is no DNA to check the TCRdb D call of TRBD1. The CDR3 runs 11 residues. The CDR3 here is CASSGANEQFF.

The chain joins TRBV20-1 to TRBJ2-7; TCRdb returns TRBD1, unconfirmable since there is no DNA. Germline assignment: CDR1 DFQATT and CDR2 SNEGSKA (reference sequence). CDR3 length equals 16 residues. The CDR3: CSARDFGGAVSYEQYF.

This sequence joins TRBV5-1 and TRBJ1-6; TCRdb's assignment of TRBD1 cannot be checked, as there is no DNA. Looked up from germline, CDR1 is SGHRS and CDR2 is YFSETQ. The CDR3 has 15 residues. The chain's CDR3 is CASSLMGGNNSPLHF.

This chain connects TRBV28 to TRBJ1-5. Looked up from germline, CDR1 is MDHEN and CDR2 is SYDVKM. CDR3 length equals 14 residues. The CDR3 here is CASMPGGNYQPQHF.

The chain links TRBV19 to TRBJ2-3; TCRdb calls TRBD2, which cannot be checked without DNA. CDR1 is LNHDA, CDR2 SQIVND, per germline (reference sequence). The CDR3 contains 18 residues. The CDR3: CASSMRARQGPSTDTQYF.

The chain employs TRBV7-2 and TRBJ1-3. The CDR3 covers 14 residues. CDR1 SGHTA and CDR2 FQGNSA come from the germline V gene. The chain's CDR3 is CASSLAASGNTIYF.

The CDR3 reads CSAGGVPGETQYF. The V and J genes are TRBV29-1 and TRBJ2-5; TCRdb designates TRBD2, a call that cannot be tested without DNA. Germline V gene lookup returns CDR1 SQVTM and CDR2 ANQGSEA. The CDR3 covers 13 residues.

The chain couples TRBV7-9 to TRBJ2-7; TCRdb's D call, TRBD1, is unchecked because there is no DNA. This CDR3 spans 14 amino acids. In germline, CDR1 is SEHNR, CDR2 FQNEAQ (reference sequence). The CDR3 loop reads CASSPSQGIYEQYF.

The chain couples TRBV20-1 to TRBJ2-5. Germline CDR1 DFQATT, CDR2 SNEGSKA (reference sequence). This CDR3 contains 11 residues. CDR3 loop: CSARDSETQYF.

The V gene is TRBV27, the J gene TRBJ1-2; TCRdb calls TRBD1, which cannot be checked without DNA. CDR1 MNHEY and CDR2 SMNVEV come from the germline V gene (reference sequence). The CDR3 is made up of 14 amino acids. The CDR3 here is CASSYNTGGGGYTF.

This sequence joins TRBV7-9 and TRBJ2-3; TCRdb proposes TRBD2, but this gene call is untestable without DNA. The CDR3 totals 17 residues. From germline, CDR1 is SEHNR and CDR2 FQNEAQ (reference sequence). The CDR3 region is CASSLELAGGRPDTQYF.